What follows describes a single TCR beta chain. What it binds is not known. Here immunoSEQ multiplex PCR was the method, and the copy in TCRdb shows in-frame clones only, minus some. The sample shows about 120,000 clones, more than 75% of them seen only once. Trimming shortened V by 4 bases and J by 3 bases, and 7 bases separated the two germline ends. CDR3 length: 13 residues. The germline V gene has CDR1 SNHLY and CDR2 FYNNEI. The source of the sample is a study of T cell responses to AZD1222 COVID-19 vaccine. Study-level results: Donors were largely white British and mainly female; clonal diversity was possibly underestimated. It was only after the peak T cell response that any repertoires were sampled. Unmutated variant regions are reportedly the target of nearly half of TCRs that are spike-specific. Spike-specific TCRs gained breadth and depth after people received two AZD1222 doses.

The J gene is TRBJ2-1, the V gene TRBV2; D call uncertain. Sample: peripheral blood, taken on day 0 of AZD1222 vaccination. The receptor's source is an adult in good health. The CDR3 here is CASSAQIYNEQFF. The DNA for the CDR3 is TGTGCCAGCAGTGCGCAGATCTACAATGAGCAGTTCTTC.